This record covers a single TCR beta chain. The antigen this receptor binds is unknown. Base-call qualities are not available, and no considerably larger clone is one nucleotide away. The donors were included in the validation cohort of over a hundred subjects, a group kept apart from the roughly 670-subject first cohort. Trimming costs V 0 bases and J 4 bases, and their ends lie 15 bases apart. The germline V gene provides CDR1 MNHEY and CDR2 SVGAGI. From cysteine to phenylalanine, the CDR3 is 16 amino acids long. Only the CDR3 DNA is retained, 48 bases long and in frame from the first base. The sample comes from a study of cytomegalovirus exposure and HLA in healthy donors (dated by TCRdb to 2017 to 2019). Regarding the complete study: According to a later analysis, one platform produced both the 110 or so validation repertoires and the 666 repertoires of the first cohort. The study aimed to test whether signatures of past pathogen exposure could be identified by cataloging public T cell receptors. To predict cytomegalovirus infection status, the study combined high-throughput TCR immunosequencing, statistical association of individual TCRs with disease status, and machine learning. Besides the first cohort of 550 to 750 subjects, a separate validation cohort made up of around 120 different subjects was used.

The library was produced with the immunoSEQ multiplex PCR assay. The source study handled its data this way. A statistical classification framework was developed to diagnose cytomegalovirus status using the catalog of TCR beta chain sequences. TCRdb took over this immuneACCESS table, retaining in-frame rearrangements with V and J assigned. Such tables are incomplete; in checked studies, under half of the missing clones stem from an unresolved V gene, and the remainder is unexplained. That table supplies the V and J calls and clone size; D and trimming were determined from the DNA. This sample holds some 84,000 clones; roughly 90% were observed only once. 2% to 2.5% of the sample goes to the ten largest clones. Study-wide conclusions, independent of this receptor: In vitro tests confirmed that a few of the cytomegalovirus-associated TCR beta chains recognize cytomegalovirus antigens. A later analysis found that TCRs clustered in the first cohort also tended to co-occur in the roughly 110 validation repertoires, with 94% of cluster scores above 0. The study listed 164 TCR beta chains as associated with cytomegalovirus. A later analysis lacked HLA typing for the validation cohort, so it scored co-occurrence in that cohort across all 120 or so repertoires. While some public TCRs were present in many individuals, most TCR sequences turned up only very rarely across donors. It was suggested by the authors that the approach could potentially be generalized to other disease states and immunological phenotypes. The classifier was reported to diagnose cytomegalovirus status with high specificity and sensitivity in both the original and validation cohorts.

The V gene is TRBV6-5 and the J gene is TRBJ1-1; matching of 5 bases hints at TRBD1 as the D gene. The clonotype was recovered from a man aged 30 to 39 in good health and CMV-seronegative. The sequenced material came from PBMCs. The CDR3 sequence is CASSYSLSGWSTEAFF. At the DNA level, the sequence is TGTGCCAGCAGTTACTCGTTGTCAGGGTGGAGCACTGAAGCTTTCTTT.